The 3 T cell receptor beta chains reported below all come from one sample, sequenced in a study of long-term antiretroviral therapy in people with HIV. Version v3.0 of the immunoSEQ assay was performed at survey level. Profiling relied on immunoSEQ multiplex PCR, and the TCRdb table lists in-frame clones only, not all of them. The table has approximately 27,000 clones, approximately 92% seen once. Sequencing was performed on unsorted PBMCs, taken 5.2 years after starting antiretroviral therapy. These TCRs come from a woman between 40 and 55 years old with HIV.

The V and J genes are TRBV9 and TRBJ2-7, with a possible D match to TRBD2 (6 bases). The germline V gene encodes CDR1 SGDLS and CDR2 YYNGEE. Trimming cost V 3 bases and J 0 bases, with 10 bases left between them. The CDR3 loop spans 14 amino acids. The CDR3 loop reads CASSATGSSYEQYF. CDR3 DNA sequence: TGTGCCAGCAGCGCGACCGGGAGCTCCTACGAGCAGTACTTC.

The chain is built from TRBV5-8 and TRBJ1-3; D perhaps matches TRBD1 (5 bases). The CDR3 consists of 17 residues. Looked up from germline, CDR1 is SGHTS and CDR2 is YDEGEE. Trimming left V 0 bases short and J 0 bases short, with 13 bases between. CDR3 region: CASSLDAGSSSGNTIYF. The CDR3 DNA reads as TGTGCCAGCAGCTTGGATGCAGGGTCCAGCTCTGGAAACACCATATATTTT.

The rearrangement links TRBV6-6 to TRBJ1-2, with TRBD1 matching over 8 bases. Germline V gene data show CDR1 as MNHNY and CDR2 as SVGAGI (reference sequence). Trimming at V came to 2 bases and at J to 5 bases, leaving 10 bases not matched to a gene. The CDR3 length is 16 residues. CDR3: CASSYPAGQADYGYTF. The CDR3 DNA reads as TGTGCCAGCAGTTACCCCGCGGGACAGGCGGATTATGGCTACACCTTC.